These 27 T cell receptor beta chains were all obtained from the same sample, sequenced in a study of patients and donors after allogeneic stem cell transplantation (dated by TCRdb to the early 2020s). Libraries came from RT-PCR. Instrument on record: NextSeq 550. TCRdb reprocessing: public reads trimmed at Q25 with fastp, clones called with MiXCR, in-frame beta chains kept. Entries are consolidated by CDR3 protein sequence, retaining the most common genes and DNA. Present in this sample are 150,000 to 200,000 distinct CDR3 sequences, 30% of which were seen just once. In total, the top ten clones hold 2.5% to 3.5% of the sample. Sequences were obtained from blood, either unsorted or a sorted T cell fraction (not recorded which). Receptors were obtained from a human donor who was either an allogeneic HSCT recipient or a stem cell or donor lymphocyte infusion donor (not recorded which). It is not recorded whose cells these are; they may come from a transplant donor.

The chain has TRBV20-1 and TRBJ1-3, with a tentative D call TRBD1 (5 bases). Looked up from germline, CDR1 is DFQATT and CDR2 is SNEGSKA (reference sequence). The CDR3 loop spans 14 amino acids. V lost 3 bases and J 3 bases, leaving 12 bases between the germline ends. In DNA form, the CDR3 reads TGCAGTGCTAGCGCCGGCAGGGTTGGAAACACCATATATTTT. This sequence encodes CSASAGRVGNTIYF.

The chain employs TRBV12-3 or TRBV12-4 and TRBJ2-1; D uncertain. CDR3 length: 15 amino acids. The V end was cut by 1 base, the J end by 3 bases, with 10 bases between. The CDR3 reads CASSLVATLYNEQFF. The CDR3 bases are TGTGCCAGCAGTTTAGTGGCCACCCTCTACAATGAGCAGTTCTTC.

V and J are TRBV11-2 and TRBJ1-2; a weak D match, TRBD1 (5 bases). CDR1 and CDR2 from the germline V gene are SGHAT and FQNNGV. The CDR3 covers 13 residues. Trimming removed 4 bases at V and 1 base at J, with 7 bases between. This chain's CDR3 is CASSSGGNYGYTF. As DNA, the CDR3 is TGTGCCAGCAGCTCGGGGGGTAACTATGGCTACACCTTC.

The rearrangement joins TRBV3-1 to TRBJ2-1, with 13 bases lining up with TRBD2. The CDR3 length is 19 residues. Looked up from germline, CDR1 is LGHDT and CDR2 is YNNKEL (reference sequence). The J segment lost 0 bases and the V segment lost 6 bases, leaving 11 bases of the junction unmatched. This chain's CDR3 is CASSPITSGRESSYNEQFF. The CDR3 bases are TGTGCCAGCAGTCCTATCACTAGCGGGAGGGAGAGCTCCTACAATGAGCAGTTCTTC.

Only a few counts were recorded for this clonotype. The chain is built from TRBV7-9 and TRBJ2-1, with 7 bases lining up with TRBD2. The germline V gene encodes CDR1 SEHNR and CDR2 FQNEAQ (reference sequence). The CDR3 has 17 residues. The ends lost 1 base at V and 7 bases at J; junction bases unmatched: 13. The CDR3, as DNA: TGTGCCAGCAGCTTAGGGGTAGCGGGTTGGGTCGTGAATGAGCAGTTCTTC. Amino acids: CASSLGVAGWVVNEQFF.

The chain carries TRBV28 and TRBJ2-7, with 8 bases lining up with TRBD2. The germline CDR1 and CDR2 sequences are MDHEN and SYDVKM. Unmatched junction bases numbered 8, after V lost 6 bases and J lost 1 base. CDR3 length: 15 amino acids. CDR3 sequence reads: CASSLRLAPSYEQYF. The CDR3 DNA is TGTGCCAGCAGCCTCCGACTAGCGCCTTCCTACGAGCAGTACTTC.

The chain combines TRBV5-5 with TRBJ2-7; 10 bases fit TRBD2. In germline, CDR1 is SGHKS, CDR2 YYEKEE (reference sequence). The V and J ends lost 3 bases and 4 bases, in that order; junction bases with no gene match: 10. CDR3 length: 16 residues. The CDR3 DNA sequence: TGTGCCAGCAGCTGGCGGCTAGCGGGAGATCGATACGAGCAGTACTTC. Protein: CASSWRLAGDRYEQYF. The complete variable domain, with remaining parts taken from reference TRBV5-5 and TRBJ2-7, reads DAGVTQSPTHLIKTRGQQVTLRCSPISGHKSVSWYQQVLGQGPQFIFQYYEKEERGRGNFPDRFSARQFPNYSSELNVNALLLGDSALYLCASSWRLAGDRYEQYFGPGTRLTVT.

This chain joins TRBV7-3 and TRBJ1-2, with D tentatively TRBD1 (5 bases). Per germline, CDR1 SGHTA and CDR2 FQGTGA. V lost 0 bases and J lost 0, with 8 bases in between. This CDR3 spans 15 amino acids. The CDR3 loop is CASSLTGGPNYGYTF. In DNA, the CDR3 is TGTGCCAGCAGCTTAACTGGGGGTCCTAACTATGGCTACACCTTC.

The sample holds a few counts of this clonotype. The rearrangement links TRBV12-3 or TRBV12-4 to TRBJ2-3; 12 nucleotides line up with TRBD2. The length of the CDR3 is 15 residues. Trimming removed 5 bases from V and 2 bases from J; junction bases left unmatched: 2. The CDR3 protein is CASSRLAGATDTQYF. The CDR3 bases are TGTGCCAGCAGTAGACTAGCGGGAGCCACAGATACGCAGTATTTT.

This chain joins TRBV29-1 and TRBJ2-7; no reliable D call. V lost 4 bases to trimming and J lost 6 bases, with 10 bases between them. CDR1 and CDR2 from the germline V gene are SQVTM and ANQGSEA. This CDR3 is 11 amino acids long. The CDR3 region is CSVGYTREQYF. CDR3 DNA: TGCAGCGTTGGCTACACGCGCGAGCAGTACTTC.

There are a few counts of this clonotype. The chain has TRBV6-5 and TRBJ2-4; 7 bases map to TRBD2. V was clipped by 0 bases and J by 7 bases; unmatched bases: 3. The CDR3 is made up of 14 amino acids. Germline V gene sequence: CDR1 MNHEY, CDR2 SVGAGI. CDR3 sequence (DNA): TGTGCCAGCAGTTACTCGACTAGCTGGAACATTCAGTACTTC. Amino acids: CASSYSTSWNIQYF.

This clonotype was seen repeatedly, ten times or more. The chain joins TRBV20-1 to TRBJ1-1; D remains ambiguous. The germline gives CDR1 DFQATT, CDR2 SNEGSKA (reference sequence). The germline V and J ends were trimmed by 6 bases and 1 base, with 3 bases remaining between them. This CDR3 is 10 amino acids long. This CDR3 is CSAGNTEAFF. The CDR3 DNA follows: TGCAGTGCAGGGAACACTGAAGCTTTCTTT.

The chain carries TRBV29-1 and TRBJ2-1, with 8 bases lining up with TRBD2. CDR3 size: 15 residues. Germline assignment: CDR1 SQVTM and CDR2 ANQGSEA. The trim removed 2 bases at V and 4 bases at J, leaving 7 bases unmatched. The CDR3 spells CSVENRLAPYNEQFF. In DNA form, the CDR3 reads TGCAGCGTTGAAAACCGACTAGCGCCTTACAATGAGCAGTTCTTC.

With respect to this clonotype: At one of its ends the junction is not consistent with the germline gene, which may arise from a read error. V and J are TRBV7-7 and TRBJ2-2; unclear D gene. The CDR3 length is 15 residues. Germline CDR1 reads SSHAT; CDR2 reads FNYEAQ (reference sequence). CDR3 residues: CASSPMKSNTGELFF. Here the CDR3 DNA reads TGTGCTAGCAGCCCAATGAAGTCGAACACCGGGGAGCTGTTTTTT.

The chain carries TRBV7-6 and TRBJ2-7, with TRBD2 matching over 11 bases. The CDR3 covers 17 residues. The germline CDR1 and CDR2 sequences are SGHVS and FNYEAQ. Trimming at V came to 1 base and at J to 0 bases, leaving 5 bases not matched to a gene. The CDR3 sequence: CASSLVSSGGSSYEQYF. In nucleotides, the CDR3 is TGTGCCAGCAGCTTAGTCTCTAGCGGGGGGAGCTCCTACGAGCAGTACTTC.

This chain links TRBV2 with TRBJ2-2; 8 bases are a match to TRBD2. CDR3 length: 15 amino acids. The germline gives CDR1 SNHLY, CDR2 FYNNEI. V gave up 6 bases and J gave up 2 bases; unmatched junction bases: 5. CDR3 residues: CASRWGLGNTGELFF. The CDR3 DNA sequence: TGTGCCAGCAGGTGGGGACTAGGAAACACCGGGGAGCTGTTTTTT.

V is TRBV4-3 and J is TRBJ2-1; the D gene is possibly TRBD2 (6 bases). V was cut by 0 bases and J by 12 bases, with 9 bases left in between. Germline V CDR1 and CDR2: LGHNA, YSLEER. The CDR3 spans 12 residues. This CDR3 reads CASSQEGEVQFF. CDR3 bases: TGCGCCAGCAGCCAAGAGGGGGAGGTGCAGTTCTTC.

This clonotype has only a few counts. V gene TRBV7-8 combines with J gene TRBJ1-1; D not certain. The CDR3 has 13 amino acids. Germline CDR1 is SGHVS and CDR2 is FQNEAQ. Trimming shortened V by 2 bases and J by 5 bases, and 9 bases separated the two germline ends. The CDR3 spells CASSLNLGTEAFF. CDR3 bases: TGTGCCAGCAGCTTAAATCTGGGGACTGAAGCTTTCTTT.

CDR3 nucleotide sequence: TGTGCCAGCAGCCAAGCTATGGGGCAGAACACTGAAGCTTTCTTT. It yields the protein CASSQAMGQNTEAFF. This chain uses TRBV4-2 with TRBJ1-1; the D gene is possibly TRBD1 (5 bases). V was shortened by 1 base and J by 1 base, with 10 bases between the two germline ends. Germline CDR1 LGHNA, CDR2 YNFKEQ. This CDR3 has 15 amino acids.

This clonotype was counted a single time. This sequence joins TRBV4-3 and TRBJ2-7; 7 positions agree with TRBD2. V shed 0 bases and J 3 bases; nucleotides not matched to a gene: 8. This CDR3 has 16 residues. Germline V lookup: CDR1 LGHNA, CDR2 YSLEER. The CDR3 sequence: CASSQDSGGTYYEQYF. The CDR3 nucleotides read TGCGCCAGCAGCCAAGACTCGGGAGGTACCTACTACGAGCAGTACTTC.

This clonotype was detected only a few times. The chain has TRBV29-1 and TRBJ2-3; D remains unclear. V was clipped by 2 bases and J by 5 bases, with 11 bases between them. CDR1 SQVTM and CDR2 ANQGSEA come from the germline V gene. The CDR3 is 13 residues long. Here the CDR3 DNA reads TGCAGCGTTGAAAGTCTAGTAAGAGATACGCAGTATTTT. Amino acid sequence: CSVESLVRDTQYF.

This sequence joins TRBV7-2 and TRBJ1-4, with 8 nucleotides matching TRBD1. The CDR3 length is 14 residues. V was clipped by 5 bases and J by 5 bases; unmatched bases: 4. The germline gives CDR1 SGHTA, CDR2 FQGNSA. DNA for the CDR3: TGTGCCAGCAGCCCCCGGACAGGGAATGAAAAACTGTTTTTT. This translates into CASSPRTGNEKLFF.

This clonotype was found once. The chain carries TRBV28 and TRBJ2-3; D perhaps matches TRBD2 (6 bases). This CDR3 spans 14 amino acids. The germline V gene encodes CDR1 MDHEN and CDR2 SYDVKM. The V end lost 3 bases, the J end lost 1 base, and 8 bases lay between the germline ends. The CDR3 is CASSFWGGTDTQYF. The CDR3 DNA sequence: TGTGCCAGCAGTTTCTGGGGGGGCACAGATACGCAGTATTTT.

V and J are TRBV9 and TRBJ2-7; tentative D call: TRBD2 (6 bases). CDR1 is SGDLS, CDR2 YYNGEE, per germline. The CDR3 has 15 residues. V lost 0 bases, J lost 0 bases, and 10 bases lay in between. CDR3 protein: CASSVGSGPSYEQYF. Written as DNA, the CDR3 is TGTGCCAGCAGCGTAGGAAGCGGGCCCTCCTACGAGCAGTACTTC. Using reference TRBV9 and TRBJ2-7 for the parts outside the CDR3, the full variable domain is DSGVTQTPKHLITATGQRVTLRCSPRSGDLSVYWYQQSLDQGLQFLIQYYNGEERAKGNILERFSAQQFPDLHSELNLSSLELGDSALYFCASSVGSGPSYEQYFGPGTRLTVT.

The CDR3 loop reads CASSRGTSGSYEQYF. CDR3 coding DNA: TGTGCCAGCAGTCGCGGGACTAGCGGCTCCTACGAGCAGTACTTC. J is TRBJ2-7 and V is TRBV6-2 or TRBV6-3; 11 bases line up with TRBD2. Germline trimming cut 5 bases from V and 0 bases from J; bases unmatched to any gene: 3. In germline, CDR1 is MNHEY, CDR2 SVGEGT. The CDR3 spans 15 residues.

This clonotype was counted a few times. The chain is built from TRBV12-3 or TRBV12-4 and TRBJ2-1; TRBD2 aligns across 11 bases. This CDR3 comprises 16 residues. After removal of 5 bases from V and 7 bases from J, the junction contained 10 bases not matched to a gene. The chain's CDR3 is CASSPTALAGANEQFF. The CDR3 DNA is TGTGCCAGCAGTCCCACCGCACTAGCGGGAGCAAATGAGCAGTTCTTC.

The chain links TRBV4-2 to TRBJ2-2; D unclear. From germline, CDR1 is LGHNA and CDR2 YNFKEQ. V lost 4 bases to trimming and J lost 0 bases, with 12 bases between them. This CDR3 has 16 amino acids. The CDR3 protein is CASSRRGGANTGELFF. The CDR3 bases are TGTGCCAGCAGCCGCCGCGGTGGGGCGAACACCGGGGAGCTGTTTTTT.